The rows below give T cell receptor beta chains drawn from one sample of a study of regulatory T cells in long-lasting Graves disease. MiXCR, applied by TCRdb to the multiplex PCR reads, yields one record per CDR3 protein. The table shows under 300,000 distinct CDR3 sequences, with around 20% occurring only once. The sequencing here drew on peripheral blood mononuclear cells (PBMCs), taken at new diagnosis, from a patient treated with antithyroid drugs. Source of these receptors: a female donor with Graves disease. The CDR3 runs from the conserved cysteine through the conserved F or W. Part of the rows lack a size; the others show once, few, many or a class for expanded clones.

>TRBV20-1|-
CSARAGGPGYEQYF
>TRBV7-8|few
CASSLLFGQGAADTQYF
>TRBV3-1|many
CASSQSENYGYTF
>TRBV7-3|-
CASSGIGDRGSYGYTF
>TRBV28|many
CASSPRTGYPREKLFF
>TRBV3-1|many
CASSQDPVIANEQFF
>TRBV18|many
CASSRDGSGNTIYF
>TRBV5-1|many
CASSLPGTEAFF
>TRBV12-3/TRBV12-4|many
CASSFGASPLHF
>TRBV6-2/TRBV6-3|many
CASSYQGSYGYTF
>TRBV27|many
CASRARGNTGELFF
>TRBV7-2|many
CASSFVSKQYF
>TRBV9|few
CASSVEGTSGRAGNTEAFF
>TRBV7-3|many
CASGTGSTDTQYF
>TRBV2|many
CASGLGGYEQYF
>TRBV12-3/TRBV12-4|many
CASSLERGETQYF
>TRBV9|many
CASSRGTSVTDTQYF
>TRBV15|many
CATSRDWMEGARGYTF
>TRBV30|many
CAWISGLLNTEAFF
>TRBV11-2|many
CASSLSRQINQPQHF
>TRBV19|many
CASGGGGASEKLFF
>TRBV12-3/TRBV12-4|many
CASSWSGTSLNQPQHF
>TRBV7-9|many
CASSLEGSNQPQHF
>TRBV6-2/TRBV6-3|many
CASSLRLGADTQYF
>TRBV29-1|many
CSVVVAGSSYEQYF
>TRBV7-9|many
CASSPQGRSEQYF
>TRBV20-1|many
CSVSQLWGNTEAFF
>TRBV11-2|many
CASSLVYSGRHGELFF
>TRBV6-2/TRBV6-3|many
CASREMAGSSYEQYF
>TRBV6-4|-
CASSDSLADTQYF
>TRBV19|many
CASSLGLAAGEQFF
>TRBV7-2|many
CASSFVGEGNQPQHF
>TRBV19|once
CASSIRPLSEAFF
>TRBV20-1|-
CSARFGGTADTQYF
>TRBV30|many
CAWSPGLLAGWDNEQFF
>TRBV6-1|many
CASSPNRGQGILEAFF
>TRBV2|many
CASSEMRGAAYEQYF
>TRBV4-1|-
CASSQDGGKGVIQYF
>TRBV7-2|many
CARENDREDGYTF
>TRBV20-1|many
CSASPNGVNQPQHF
>TRBV4-3|many
CASSQGGSRTDTQYF
>TRBV11-2|many
CASSPGWGETQYF
>TRBV9|many
CASSVSPVDGYEQYF
>TRBV6-1|many
CASRPGQGHGETQYF
>TRBV27|many
CASSPLNDYEQYF
>TRBV20-1|many
CSARQGTGNQPQHF
>TRBV29-1|many
CSVEDPTNRGYNEQFF
>TRBV24-1|-
CATSEANRGENYGYTF
>TRBV20-1|few
CSASLGNSGANVLTF
>TRBV5-8|many
CASSLRPRGEAFF
>TRBV6-2/TRBV6-3|many
CASSSGTISYEQYF
>TRBV7-9|many
CASRSGTTGGTGTQYF
>TRBV5-6|-
CASSLFSVNGNTQYF
>TRBV6-1|-
CASRQTSGNTIYF